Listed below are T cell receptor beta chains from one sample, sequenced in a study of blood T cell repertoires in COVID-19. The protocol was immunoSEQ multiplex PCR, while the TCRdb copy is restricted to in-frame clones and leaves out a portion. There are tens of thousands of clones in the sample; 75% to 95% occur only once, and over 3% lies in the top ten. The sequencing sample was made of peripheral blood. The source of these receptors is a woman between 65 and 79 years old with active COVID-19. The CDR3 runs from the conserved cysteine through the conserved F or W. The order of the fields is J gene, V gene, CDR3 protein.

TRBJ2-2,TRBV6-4,CASSTEGDRDTGELFF
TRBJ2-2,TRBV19,CASSLGQGTNTGELFF
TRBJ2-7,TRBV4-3,CASSQGLLGSGSYEQYF
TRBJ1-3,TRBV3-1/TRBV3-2,CASSQTSAGGNTIYF
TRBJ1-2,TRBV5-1,CASFKIGTDDHGYTF
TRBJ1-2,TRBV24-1,CATSDPSVGDYGYTF
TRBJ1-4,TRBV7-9,CASSQGNEKLFF
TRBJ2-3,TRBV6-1,CASSEDPTSGTTDTQYF
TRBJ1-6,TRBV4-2,CASSQHLQEGSPLHF
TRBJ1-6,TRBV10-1,CASSEGDSYNSPLHF
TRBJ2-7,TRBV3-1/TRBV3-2,CASSHLLRDRGRNEQYF
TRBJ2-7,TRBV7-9,CASSLSPGQGVDEQYF
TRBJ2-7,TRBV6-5,CASRLDGTALGQYF
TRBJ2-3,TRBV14,CASSRRPRLAEDTDTQYF
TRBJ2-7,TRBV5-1,CASSLSYDRVYEQYF
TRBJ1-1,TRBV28,CASSTTDKAFF
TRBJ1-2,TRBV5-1,CASRVARGSGYGYTF